These 16 T cell receptor beta chains share one sample of origin, sequenced in a study of post-analysis software for immune sequencing data. Study-level points and caveats: Included in a set of about 5 TRBV segments more frequent in patients than controls were TRBV5-6, TRBV5-1 and TRBV20-1.

The authors incorporated unique molecular identifiers into the TCR beta cDNA libraries. MiXCR, applied by TCRdb to the PCR reads, yields one record per CDR3 protein. In the table there are approximately 570,000 distinct CDR3 sequences, about 44% of which are singletons. What these receptors recognize is not known. The sample consisted of blood. Every receptor here comes from a girl aged 5-17 years with multiple sclerosis.

This clonotype has more than one count but fewer than ten. Sequence at one end of the junction differs from germline and may be a read error. CDR3 amino acids: CSAVKGDYEQYF. The CDR3 DNA reads TGTAGCGCCGTGAAAGGGGACTACGAGCAGTACTTC. V usage is TRBV29-1 and J usage is TRBJ2-7; D might be TRBD1 or TRBD2, each matching 5 bases. CDR1 is SQVTM and CDR2 is ANQGSEA in the germline V gene. This CDR3 region has 12 residues.

This clonotype was picked up a small number of times. This chain uses TRBV10-3 with TRBJ2-5; 8 bases agree with TRBD2. The end of the DNA fits TRBJ2-7 better, so the J call may be wrong. Germline loops: CDR1 ENHRY, CDR2 SYGVKD. This CDR3 region has 14 residues. The CDR3 protein is CAIRIREGLYEQYF. The DNA of the CDR3 is TGTGCCATCAGGATACGGGAGGGCCTCTACGAGCAGTACTTC.

CDR3 in amino acids: CASSLTPDTEAFF. CDR3 coding DNA: TGTGCCAGCAGCTTAACCCCAGACACTGAAGCTTTCTTT. The chain couples TRBV7-3 to TRBJ1-1, with no clear D. The V and J ends lost 0 bases and 3 bases respectively, with 5 bases between them. The CDR3 totals 13 residues. From germline, CDR1 is SGHTA and CDR2 FQGTGA.

The genes are TRBV2 and TRBJ2-3; no clear D gene. CDR1 is SNHLY, CDR2 FYNNEI, per germline. V dropped 7 bases and J dropped 2 bases, with 10 bases sitting between them. CDR3 size: 13 residues. The CDR3 region has the DNA TGTGCCAGCATGCCGGGCTACACAGATACGCAGTATTTT. Translating gives CASMPGYTDTQYF.

This clonotype was picked up a small number of times. The J gene is TRBJ2-4, the V gene TRBV7-8; tentative D call: TRBD2 (5 bases). Gene TRBJ2-5 matches the end of the DNA better, so the J call may be wrong. From germline, CDR1 is SGHVS and CDR2 FQNEAQ. CDR3 length: 13 residues. CDR3 loop: CASSWRVGETQYF. The CDR3 bases are TGTGCCAGCAGCTGGCGGGTTGGAGAGACCCAGTACTTC.

The gene calls are TRBV15 and TRBJ2-7; TRBD1 matches at 7 bases. CDR1 LNHNV and CDR2 YYDKDF come from the germline V gene (reference sequence). The ends lost 4 bases at V and 1 base at J; junction bases unmatched: 4. The CDR3 covers 14 residues. The CDR3 DNA sequence: TGTGCCACCAGCACAAGGGACAGTTCCTACGAGCAGTACTTC. As protein: CATSTRDSSYEQYF.

This clonotype was found once. The chain joins TRBV7-2 to TRBJ2-3; maybe TRBD1 (6 bases). The CDR3 is 13 amino acids. Germline V lookup: CDR1 SGHTA, CDR2 FQGNSA. V lost 4 bases to trimming and J lost 10 bases, with 15 bases between them. CDR3 DNA: TGTGCCAGCAGCTGGGCCAGGGGAGAGGCGCAGTATTTT. Protein sequence: CASSWARGEAQYF.

The chain links TRBV11-2 to TRBJ1-1, with 8 positions matching TRBD1. CDR1 is SGHAT and CDR2 is FQNNGV in the germline V gene. Unmatched junction bases numbered 5, after V lost 1 base and J lost 4 bases. The CDR3 covers 15 residues. Here the CDR3 reads CASSLVVQGGTEAFF. The CDR3 nucleotides read TGTGCCAGCAGCTTAGTAGTACAGGGGGGCACTGAAGCTTTCTTT. Complete variable domain (other parts from reference TRBV11-2 and TRBJ1-1): EAGVAQSPRYKIIEKRQSVAFWCNPISGHATLYWYQQILGQGPKLLIQFQNNGVVDDSQLPKDRFSAERLKGVDSTLKIQPAKLEDSAVYLCASSLVVQGGTEAFFGQGTRLTVV.

This rearrangement joins TRBV11-2 to TRBJ2-5; 8 bases match TRBD2. The CDR3 extends over 16 amino acids. V gave up 2 bases and J gave up 5 bases; unmatched junction bases: 10. Germline CDR1 reads SGHAT; CDR2 reads FQNNGV. CDR3 DNA sequence: TGTGCCAGCAGCTTATCAGCGGGGGTCGCGGGTGAGACCCAGTACTTC. Translation: CASSLSAGVAGETQYF.

The chain employs TRBV24-1 and TRBJ1-2; D gene uncertain. Between the trimmed V and J ends, which lost 4 bases and 6 bases, there was a span of 8 bases. The CDR3 runs to 12 residues. Germline lookup yields CDR1 KGHDR and CDR2 SFDVKD. The CDR3 loop reads CATSDPLHGYTF. The CDR3, as DNA: TGTGCCACCAGTGACCCCCTGCATGGCTACACCTTC.

This chain connects TRBV7-3 to TRBJ2-1, with TRBD2 identical over 9 bases. V shed 0 bases, J shed 4 bases, and the junction held 7 bases outside the gene matches. CDR1 SGHTA and CDR2 FQGTGA come from the germline V gene. The CDR3 consists of 17 residues. Here the CDR3 DNA reads TGTGCCAGCAGCTTAACCCATAGCGGGGGATATTACAATGAGCAGTTCTTC. This translates into CASSLTHSGGYYNEQFF.

The CDR3 DNA follows: TGTGCCAGCAGGGAGACAGGGCTAGGGGAAAAACTGTTTTTT. As protein: CASRETGLGEKLFF. The gene calls are TRBV12-3 or TRBV12-4 and TRBJ1-4; 7 positions match TRBD1. J lost 8 bases, V lost 6 bases, and 9 bases had no gene match. This CDR3 region has 14 residues.

The chain carries TRBV12-3 or TRBV12-4 and TRBJ1-1; the D is unclear. The V end was cut by 5 bases, the J end by 3 bases, with 10 bases between. The CDR3 contains 13 residues. The CDR3 protein is CASSPDTDTEAFF. The CDR3, as DNA: TGTGCCAGCAGTCCCGACACCGACACTGAAGCTTTCTTT.

The rearrangement uses TRBV6-5 and TRBJ1-1; 9 bases map to TRBD1. Per germline, CDR1 MNHEY and CDR2 SVGAGI. J lost 1 base, V lost 2 bases, and 5 bases had no gene match. This CDR3 is built from 16 residues. CDR3 nucleotide sequence: TGTGCCAGCAGTTACCCGCCGGGACAGGGGAACACTGAAGCTTTCTTT. This encodes CASSYPPGQGNTEAFF.

Turning to this clonotype: The junction shows a germline mismatch at one end, possibly a read error. V usage is TRBV12-3 or TRBV12-4 and J usage is TRBJ2-7, with 8 nucleotides matching TRBD1. CDR3 size: 17 residues. The CDR3 spells CASTPPFGGQDSYERYF. CDR3 DNA: TGTGCCAGCACCCCTCCTTTTGGGGGACAGGACTCCTACGAGCGGTACTTC.

The rearrangement joins TRBV6-4 to TRBJ2-1; 11 nucleotides match TRBD1. The CDR3 has 15 amino acids. The germline V gene encodes CDR1 MRHNA and CDR2 SNTAGT. V lost 0 bases to trimming and J lost 8 bases; unmatched junction nucleotides: 3. For the CDR3, the DNA is TGTGCCAGCAGTGACTCGGAGGGACAGGGGGATGAGCAGTTCTTC. Translated, it gives CASSDSEGQGDEQFF.